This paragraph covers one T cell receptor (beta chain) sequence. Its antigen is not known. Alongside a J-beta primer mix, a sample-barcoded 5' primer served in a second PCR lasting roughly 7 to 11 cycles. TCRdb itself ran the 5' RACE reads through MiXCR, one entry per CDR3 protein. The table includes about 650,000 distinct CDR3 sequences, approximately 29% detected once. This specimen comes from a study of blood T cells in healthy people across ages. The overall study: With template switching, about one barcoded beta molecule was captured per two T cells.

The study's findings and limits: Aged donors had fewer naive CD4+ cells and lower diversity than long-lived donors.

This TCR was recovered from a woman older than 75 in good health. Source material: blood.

CDR3 bases: TGCAGTGCTAACATACAGGGGGCAAGGAACGAGCAGTACTTC. As protein: CSANIQGARNEQYF. This rearrangement joins TRBV20-1 to TRBJ2-4; 9 nucleotides agree with TRBD1. TRBJ2-7 explains the end of the DNA better; the J call may be wrong. Germline CDR1 and CDR2: DFQATT and SNEGSKA (reference sequence). CDR3 length: 14 amino acids.